This TCR beta chain came from a study of PD-1 blockade in classical Hodgkin lymphoma. TCRdb keeps only in-frame clones here, not all; method: immunoSEQ multiplex PCR. Here the sample spans tens of thousands of clones, 89% being singletons. Study-wide points: The authors have not defined what causes the repertoire differences, possibly disease activity or prior therapy. Relapsed/refractory patients reportedly had lower baseline diversity than newly diagnosed patients.

Trimming shortened V by 0 bases and J by 1 base, and 6 bases separated the two germline ends. Germline V lookup: CDR1 GTSNPN, CDR2 SVGIG (reference sequence). This CDR3 is 13 amino acids long. Every patient had relapsed following autologous stem cell transplantation, and cohorts differed in brentuximab vedotin exposure. The best responses consisted of complete response, partial response or progressive disease. A remark on this clone: The target antigen is unknown.

The rearrangement uses TRBV30 and TRBJ1-1; D ambiguous. The receptor was isolated from a human donor with classical Hodgkin lymphoma. Material: peripheral blood mononuclear cells (PBMCs), obtained at baseline. CDR3: CAWSVTQNTEAFF. CDR3 in DNA: TGTGCCTGGAGTGTAACCCAGAACACTGAAGCTTTCTTT. Full variable domain (outside the CDR3, taken from reference TRBV30 and TRBJ1-1): SQTIHQWPATLVQPVGSPLSLECTVEGTSNPNLYWYRQAAGRGLQLLFYSVGIGQISSEVPQNLSASRPQDRQFILSSKKLLLSDSGFYLCAWSVTQNTEAFFGQGTRLTVV.